Below, 10 T cell receptor beta chains from the same sample are listed, as sequenced in a study of Ad26.COV2.S vaccination and SARS-CoV-2 variants. The table came from immunoSEQ multiplex PCR; TCRdb's copy has only in-frame clones and leaves some out. This sample has approximately 460,000 clones, with roughly nine tenths found just once. Treatment of the sample: about 20 received Ad26.COV2.S at low or high dose, single or two shots; about 5 received placebo; per-sample allocation not given. The samples were gathered on day 63 after the first injection of vaccine or placebo. The sequencing here drew on peripheral blood, taken in a trial of Ad26.COV2.S vaccine versus placebo. These receptors all stem from a person aged 18 to 59 who received the Ad26.COV2.S COVID-19 vaccine or a placebo.

The chain joins TRBV7-2 to TRBJ1-1; D uncertain. The CDR3 spans 17 residues. Trimming pared 5 bases from V and 1 base from J, leaving 20 bases between. CDR1 is SGHTA and CDR2 is FQGNSA in the germline V gene. CDR3 in amino acids: CASSRLQTRAANTEAFF. CDR3 nucleotides: TGTGCCAGCAGCCGTTTACAGACCCGGGCCGCGAACACTGAAGCTTTCTTT. Looking up the rest from reference TRBV7-2 and TRBJ1-1 gives the full variable domain: GAGVSQSPSNKVTEKGKDVELRCDPISGHTALYWYRQSLGQGLEFLIYFQGNSAPDKSGLPSDRFSAERTGGSVSTLTIQRTQQEDSAVYLCASSRLQTRAANTEAFFGQGTRLTVV.

This clone was found once. The V call is TRBV9, the J call TRBJ1-1; 11 nucleotides match TRBD1. Germline values: CDR1 SGDLS, CDR2 YYNGEE. J was trimmed by 0 bases and V by 4 bases; bases with no gene match: 17. The CDR3 sequence is 20 residues long. The CDR3 loop reads CASSPHSFGTGGSMNTEAFF. CDR3 coding DNA: TGTGCCAGCAGCCCTCATTCCTTCGGGACAGGGGGTAGTATGAACACTGAAGCTTTCTTT.

The gene calls are TRBV28 and TRBJ2-7; 8 nucleotides match TRBD1. This CDR3 comprises 15 residues. Germline CDR1 reads MDHEN; CDR2 reads SYDVKM. With V trimmed by 4 bases and J by 3 bases, 8 bases remained unmatched. CDR3 loop: CASSSSGTGIYEQYF. In nucleotides, the CDR3 is TGTGCCAGCAGTTCCTCCGGGACAGGCATCTACGAGCAGTACTTC.

The chain is built from TRBV18 and TRBJ1-4; possibly TRBD1 for D (5 bases). The V end was cut by 0 bases, the J end by 2 bases, with 10 bases between. Germline CDR1 is KGHSH and CDR2 is LQKENI. The CDR3 consists of 16 residues. The CDR3 loop reads CASSPPAGTTNEKLFF. CDR3 nucleotides: TGTGCCAGCTCACCACCGGCAGGGACGACTAATGAAAAACTGTTTTTT.

The chain employs TRBV11-2 and TRBJ1-4; TRBD1 is a possible D gene (6 bases). Trimming pared 5 bases from V and 7 bases from J, leaving 8 bases between. The CDR3 is 12 residues long. The V gene's germline CDR1 is SGHAT and CDR2 FQNNGV. The CDR3 here is CASSQGSEKLFF. DNA for the CDR3: TGTGCCAGCAGCCAGGGGAGTGAAAAACTGTTTTTT. Supplemented by reference TRBV11-2 and TRBJ1-4, the full variable domain reads EAGVAQSPRYKIIEKRQSVAFWCNPISGHATLYWYQQILGQGPKLLIQFQNNGVVDDSQLPKDRFSAERLKGVDSTLKIQPAKLEDSAVYLCASSQGSEKLFFGSGTQLSVL.

This clone is a singleton in its sample. The chain's CDR3 is CASSFDIWSSYEQYF. The CDR3 coding sequence is TGTGCCAGCAGCTTCGACATATGGAGCTCCTACGAGCAGTACTTC. The chain recombines TRBV5-5 with TRBJ2-7; D gene unclear. CDR3 size: 15 residues. Deletions cut 2 bases from V and 0 bases from J, with 12 bases between. Germline CDR1 SGHKS, CDR2 YYEKEE (reference sequence).

This clone was found once. The chain carries TRBV6-5 and TRBJ1-2; 8 bases align to TRBD1. CDR3 size: 14 residues. Unmatched junction bases numbered 11, after V lost 7 bases and J lost 7 bases. Germline-derived CDR1 and CDR2 are MNHEY and SVGAGI. CDR3 amino acids: CASNGGQGGRGYTF. CDR3 nucleotide sequence: TGTGCCAGCAACGGAGGACAGGGAGGACGTGGCTACACCTTC.

A few counts support this clone. The V and J genes are TRBV7-9 and TRBJ1-2, with 9 bases matching TRBD1. CDR3 length: 16 residues. CDR1 and CDR2 from the germline V gene are SEHNR and FQNEAQ (reference sequence). Unmatched junction bases numbered 8, after V lost 1 base and J lost 5 bases. In DNA, the CDR3 is TGTGCCAGCAGCTTAGGGACAGGGGTGCGCCAATATGGCTACACCTTC. Translation gives CASSLGTGVRQYGYTF.

The V and J genes are TRBV4-3 and TRBJ1-4; 9 bases map to TRBD1. This CDR3 comprises 14 residues. In germline, CDR1 is LGHNA, CDR2 YSLEER. V dropped 3 bases and J dropped 8; count of bases not matched to a gene: 4. For the CDR3, the DNA is TGCGCCAGCAGCCAGGGGACAGGGAACGAAAAACTGTTTTTT. Its protein product is CASSQGTGNEKLFF.

The chain links TRBV7-2 to TRBJ1-1; 9 nucleotides align to TRBD1. Per the germline V gene, CDR1 is SGHTA and CDR2 is FQGNSA. The length of the CDR3 is 15 residues. V trimming: 3 bases; J trimming: 3 bases; junction bases outside the gene matches: 5. The CDR3 DNA is TGTGCCAGCAGCTTCTCGGACAGGGGTTACACTGAAGCTTTCTTT. Amino acids: CASSFSDRGYTEAFF.